This T cell receptor (beta chain) was observed in a study of blood T cell repertoires in COVID-19. Losses at the gene ends were 3 bases for V and 4 bases for J; bases not matched to a gene: 5. The CDR3 is 16 residues long. The V gene's germline CDR1 is KGHSH and CDR2 LQKENI. Using immunoSEQ multiplex PCR, the repertoire was profiled, and TCRdb retains in-frame clones only, with some absent. The sample has roughly 150,000 clones, about 85% seen once. This sequence originates from a middle-aged woman who had recovered from COVID-19. The sample was PBMCs or T cells enriched from blood (not recorded which). This sequence joins TRBV18 and TRBJ2-3; 12 bases are shared with TRBD1. Written as DNA, the CDR3 is TGTGCCAGCTCACCCGGGACAGGGGGCGTGGCAGATACGCAGTATTTT. Translation: CASSPGTGGVADTQYF.